This TCR beta chain was documented in a study of T cell responses to AZD1222 COVID-19 vaccine. Germline lookup yields CDR1 LGHNA and CDR2 YSLEER. The CDR3 sequence is 16 residues long. V lost 3 bases and J lost 5; bases outside the gene matches: 7. Sequenced by immunoSEQ multiplex PCR; TCRdb stores in-frame clones only, minus some. Counted here are 130,000 to 150,000 clones, approximately 89% occurring once; the ten biggest clones make up 2.5% to 3%. The sequencing used peripheral blood, collected on day 0 of AZD1222 vaccination. V is TRBV4-3 and J is TRBJ1-4; 9 bases line up with TRBD1. This sequence was found in an adult in good health. The DNA for the CDR3 is TGCGCCAGCAGCCAGGCCCCGACAGGGGGAAATGAAAAACTGTTTTTT. Protein sequence: CASSQAPTGGNEKLFF.